This is a list of T cell receptor beta chains from one sample in a study of regulatory T cells in long-lasting Graves disease. TCRdb re-called the multiplex PCR reads through MiXCR, storing one row per CDR3 protein. The sample has over 350,000 distinct CDR3 sequences; 12% to 15% are singletons. The same specimen was also included in a second study, on T cells in Graves' hyperthyroidism and ophthalmopathy.

The sample consisted of peripheral blood mononuclear cells (PBMCs), taken at new diagnosis, from a patient treated with antithyroid drugs. These receptors were obtained from a woman aged 45-60 years with Graves disease. The CDR3 runs from the conserved cysteine through the conserved F or W. The D gene is left open where the match is weak. Expanded clones are given a class, and other clones once, few, many or no size at all.

v_call	j_call	d_call	clone_size	cdr3_aa	cdr3_nt
TRBV2	TRBJ1-5	TRBD1	few	CASSYRQGGQPQHF	TGTGCCAGCAGTTACCGACAGGGGGGACAGCCCCAGCATTTT
TRBV3-1	TRBJ2-1	-	many	CATGRIDYNEQFF	TGTGCCACCGGGCGGATCGACTACAATGAGCAGTTCTTC
TRBV4-1	TRBJ2-5	TRBD1	few	CASSQEDRAETQYF	TGCGCCAGCAGCCAGGAAGACAGGGCGGAGACCCAGTACTTC
TRBV19	TRBJ2-1	-	few	CASSITNYNEQFF	TGTGCCAGTAGTATCACTAATTACAATGAGCAGTTCTTC
TRBV19	TRBJ2-1	TRBD2	-	CASSFRLAGVYNEQFF	TGTGCCAGTAGTTTCCGACTAGCGGGAGTTTACAATGAGCAGTTCTTC
TRBV9	TRBJ1-1	-	-	CASSPEESGMNTEAFF	TGTGCCAGCAGCCCAGAGGAGTCGGGTATGAACACTGAAGCTTTCTTT
TRBV27	TRBJ2-5	TRBD1	many	CASTGQGKGSGTQYF	TGTGCCAGCACCGGACAGGGGAAAGGCTCGGGGACCCAGTACTTC
TRBV2	TRBJ2-5	TRBD1	many	CASEQGAGETQYF	TGTGCCTCCGAACAGGGGGCAGGAGAGACCCAGTACTTC
TRBV20-1	TRBJ1-5	TRBD1	many	CSAADRQGYSNQPQHF	TGCAGTGCTGCAGATCGACAGGGGTATAGCAATCAGCCCCAGCATTTT
TRBV10-3	TRBJ2-3	TRBD2	many	CAISERDSGLSTDTQYF	TGTGCCATCAGTGAAAGGGATAGCGGGCTGAGCACAGATACGCAGTATTTT
TRBV7-9	TRBJ2-1	TRBD2	many	CASSRGGPGLREFEQFF	TGTGCCAGCTCCCGGGGCGGGCCCGGACTGCGGGAGTTTGAGCAGTTCTTC
TRBV7-9	TRBJ1-1	-	many	CASGPQGFGAFF	TGTGCCAGCGGCCCGCAGGGTTTTGGAGCTTTCTTT
TRBV6-5	TRBJ2-7	-	many	CASSYRRDSYEQYF	TGTGCCAGCAGTTACCGGCGGGACTCCTACGAGCAGTACTTC
TRBV18	TRBJ2-1	TRBD1	-	CASSPGTGDDEQFF	TGTGCCAGCTCACCAGGGACAGGGGACGATGAGCAGTTCTTC
TRBV6-1	TRBJ1-6	TRBD1	few	CASSETGQGSSPLHF	TGTGCCAGCAGTGAAACCGGACAGGGTTCGTCACCCCTCCACTTT
TRBV30	TRBJ2-7	-	many	CASRKKERDTLLHEQYF	TGTGCCTCGCGAAAAAAGGAACGGGACACCCTGCTCCACGAGCAGTACTTC
TRBV7-6	TRBJ1-5	-	many	CASSLGGEGRQPQHF	TGTGCCAGCAGCTTGGGGGGGGAAGGGCGACAGCCCCAGCATTTT
TRBV4-1	TRBJ2-1	TRBD2	-	CASSHGPTGLAGGPLHNEQFF	TGCGCCAGCAGCCATGGTCCAACCGGACTAGCGGGAGGACCCCTCCACAATGAGCAGTTCTTC
TRBV10-3	TRBJ2-7	TRBD1	few	CAISESGQGFHEQYF	TGTGCCATCAGTGAGTCCGGACAGGGGTTCCACGAGCAGTACTTC
TRBV5-8	TRBJ2-1	-	many	CASSRASPGYNEQFF	TGTGCCAGCAGCCGAGCTTCTCCGGGGTACAATGAGCAGTTCTTC
TRBV27	TRBJ2-3	TRBD1	many	CASSSTGSGTDTQYF	TGTGCCAGCAGTTCGACAGGGAGCGGCACAGATACGCAGTATTTT
TRBV7-9	TRBJ2-5	-	few	CASTLIQETQYF	TGTGCCAGCACCCTAATACAAGAGACCCAGTACTTC
TRBV19	TRBJ1-2	TRBD1	-	CASRRGTGNYGYTF	TGTGCCAGTAGACGAGGGACAGGGAACTATGGCTACACCTTC
TRBV18	TRBJ1-2	TRBD1	many	CASSPGTGRFNYTF	TGTGCCAGCTCACCAGGGACAGGACGGTTTAACTACACCTTC
TRBV6-1	TRBJ1-2	TRBD1	many	CASSALGQGVDYTF	TGTGCCAGCAGTGCTCTGGGACAGGGTGTTGACTACACCTTC
TRBV6-1	TRBJ2-1	TRBD2	many	CASSVRLAEYNEQFF	TGTGCCAGCAGTGTTAGGCTAGCGGAATACAATGAGCAGTTCTTC
TRBV6-5	TRBJ1-2	-	many	CASSYAGTAYNYGYTF	TGTGCCAGCAGTTACGCCGGGACGGCATATAACTATGGCTACACCTTC
TRBV4-2	TRBJ2-5	-	few	CASSQDGAAQETQYF	TGTGCCAGCAGCCAAGACGGGGCGGCTCAAGAGACCCAGTACTTC
TRBV6-2/TRBV6-3	TRBJ2-7	-	many	CASSYSRPTEAYEQYF	TGTGCCAGCAGTTACTCGCGTCCAACCGAGGCCTACGAGCAGTACTTC
TRBV7-2	TRBJ1-4	TRBD1	-	CASSIFGTGENEKLFF	TGTGCCAGCAGCATTTTCGGGACAGGGGAAAATGAAAAACTGTTTTTT
TRBV2	TRBJ1-6	-	few	CASREQGGINNSPLHF	TGTGCCAGCAGAGAACAGGGAGGGATTAATAATTCACCCCTCCACTTT
TRBV12-3/TRBV12-4	TRBJ2-7	TRBD2	many	CASNIAGASYEQYF	TGTGCCAGCAATATAGCGGGGGCGTCCTACGAGCAGTACTTC
TRBV6-7	TRBJ1-5	TRBD1	few	CASSYRDRDNQPQHF	TGTGCCAGCAGTTACCGGGACAGGGACAATCAGCCCCAGCATTTT
TRBV20-1	TRBJ2-1	TRBD2	-	CSAPTSGDFNEQFF	TGCAGTGCTCCCACTAGCGGGGATTTCAATGAGCAGTTCTTC
TRBV13	TRBJ1-4	-	many	CASSGQRNEKLFF	TGTGCCAGCAGTGGACAGAGGAATGAAAAACTGTTTTTT
TRBV7-9	TRBJ2-3	-	many	CASQISGDTQYF	TGTGCCAGCCAAATATCGGGGGATACGCAGTATTTT
TRBV18	TRBJ1-2	TRBD1	-	CASSPHGTDYGYTF	TGTGCCAGCTCACCACACGGGACAGACTATGGCTACACCTTC
TRBV6-2/TRBV6-3	TRBJ1-3	TRBD1	-	CASSDRGSSGNTIYF	TGTGCCAGCAGTGACAGGGGTTCCTCTGGAAACACCATATATTTT